The 22 T cell receptor beta chains below were found in one sample sequenced in a study of blood T cells in healthy people across ages. It was with a sample-barcoded 5' primer and a J-beta primer mix that a second PCR of about 7 to 12 cycles was run. TCRdb fed the 5' RACE reads into MiXCR, producing one record per CDR3 protein. The sample lists approximately 360,000 distinct CDR3 sequences, over 45% occurring once. The sequenced material came from blood. These receptors all come from a man in his fifties or sixties in good health.

Concerning this clonotype: This clone may be a read error of a much larger clone one base away. The chain employs TRBV9 and TRBJ2-5, with TRBD2 matching over 8 bases. V trimming: 2 bases; J trimming: 2 bases; junction bases outside the gene matches: 5. This CDR3 comprises 15 residues. CDR1 SGDLS and CDR2 YYNGEE come from the germline V gene. CDR3 sequence reads: CASSVGGLVQETQYF. The CDR3 bases are TGTGCCAGCAGCGTGGGGGGACTAGTGCAAGAGACCCAGTACTTC.

The chain recombines TRBV27 with TRBJ2-2; D remains ambiguous. The CDR3 covers 14 residues. Germline V gene sequence: CDR1 MNHEY, CDR2 SMNVEV (reference sequence). V was pared by 6 bases and J by 4 bases, with 12 bases between. The CDR3 DNA follows: TGTGCCAGCAGCCTCCGCGTCGGCACCGGGGAGCTGTTTTTT. Protein product: CASSLRVGTGELFF.

This clonotype was seen ten or more times. The chain employs TRBV20-1 and TRBJ2-1, with TRBD2 as a possible D gene (7 bases). With 3 bases removed from V and 0 bases from J, the gap between germline ends came to 18 bases. CDR3 length: 17 amino acids. Germline V gives CDR1 DFQATT, CDR2 SNEGSKA (reference sequence). This CDR3 reads CSASRRGAGSSYNEQFF. The CDR3 region has the DNA TGCAGTGCTAGTCGTCGGGGGGCCGGCAGCTCCTACAATGAGCAGTTCTTC.

The chain employs TRBV15 and TRBJ2-3, with no clear D. This CDR3 has 11 amino acids. Germline V lookup: CDR1 LNHNV, CDR2 YYDKDF (reference sequence). Trimming pared 5 bases from V and 10 bases from J, leaving 10 bases between. The DNA of the CDR3 is TGTGCCACCAGCCCCGGAATTGCGCAGTATTTT. It translates to CATSPGIAQYF.

This clonotype was seen once. Being one base from a much bigger clone, this may be a read error. This chain connects TRBV20-1 to TRBJ2-6; D possibly uses TRBD1 or TRBD2 (6 bases each). The CDR3 is 14 residues long. The germline V gene has CDR1 DFQATT and CDR2 SNEGSKA (reference sequence). V lost 7 bases and J 4 bases, leaving 14 bases between the germline ends. The CDR3: CSGRGTSGANVLTF. The CDR3 DNA is TGCAGTGGCCGCGGGACATCCGGGGCCAACGTCCTGACTTTC.

This clonotype has ten or more counts. The V call is TRBV14, the J call TRBJ2-5, with TRBD1 matching over 9 bases. The CDR3 spans 15 residues. Germline CDR1 reads SGHDN; CDR2 reads FVKESK. V gave up 4 bases and J gave up 6 bases; unmatched junction bases: 9. The CDR3 is CASSLSGQGRKTQYF. The CDR3 bases are TGTGCCAGCAGCCTTTCAGGACAGGGGAGGAAGACCCAGTACTTC.

Ten or more counts support this clonotype. CDR3 residues: CASSPPVGNIQYF. CDR3 DNA: TGTGCCAGCTCACCTCCCGTGGGAAACATTCAGTACTTC. This sequence joins TRBV18 and TRBJ2-4; unclear D gene. Germline V gene lookup returns CDR1 KGHSH and CDR2 LQKENI. The CDR3 loop spans 13 amino acids. Between the trimmed V and J ends, which lost 3 bases and 6 bases, there was a span of 9 bases.

J is TRBJ1-2 and V is TRBV3-1, with 7 bases identical to TRBD1. The germline CDR1 and CDR2 sequences are LGHDT and YNNKEL (reference sequence). This CDR3 comprises 15 residues. Trimming removed 4 bases from V and 6 bases from J; junction bases left unmatched: 11. CDR3 DNA: TGTGCCAGCAGCCCTACTAAGGGGGCGAACAATGGCTACACCTTC. It codes for CASSPTKGANNGYTF.

The CDR3: CASSTDSGRIYNEQFF. The DNA of the CDR3 is TGTGCCAGCAGCACTGATAGCGGGAGAATCTACAATGAGCAGTTCTTC. The gene calls are TRBV5-6 and TRBJ2-1; 9 nucleotides match TRBD2. Germline CDR1 is SGHDT and CDR2 is YYEEEE. The V and J ends lost 4 bases and 3 bases, in that order; junction bases with no gene match: 8. The CDR3 has 16 residues. Full variable domain (remainder filled in from reference TRBV5-6 and TRBJ2-1): DAGVTQSPTHLIKTRGQQVTLRCSPKSGHDTVSWYQQALGQGPQFIFQYYEEEERQRGNFPDRFSGHQFPNYSSELNVNALLLGDSALYLCASSTDSGRIYNEQFFGPGTRLTVL.

J is TRBJ1-3 and V is TRBV30, with D tentatively TRBD1 (6 bases). The V and J ends lost 3 bases and 1 base respectively, with 10 bases between them. Germline CDR1 and CDR2: GTSNPN and SVGIG (reference sequence). This CDR3 region has 14 residues. Here the CDR3 reads CAWRMDRSGNTIYF. The DNA for the CDR3 is TGTGCCTGGAGGATGGACAGATCTGGAAACACCATATATTTT.

This clonotype has a count of ten or more. The chain is built from TRBV3-1 and TRBJ1-2; tentative D call: TRBD1 (5 bases). The V gene's germline CDR1 is LGHDT and CDR2 YNNKEL (reference sequence). V was shortened by 1 base and J by 8 bases, with 5 bases between the two germline ends. CDR3 length: 11 amino acids. CDR3 residues: CASSQGGGYTF. The CDR3 DNA reads TGTGCCAGCAGCCAAGGGGGCGGCTACACCTTC. Complete variable domain (other parts from reference TRBV3-1 and TRBJ1-2): DTAVSQTPKYLVTQMGNDKSIKCEQNLGHDTMYWYKQDSKKFLKIMFSYNNKELIINETVPNRFSPKSPDKAHLNLHINSLELGDSAVYFCASSQGGGYTFGSGTRLTVV.

This clonotype has more than one count but fewer than ten. The chain is built from TRBV28 and TRBJ2-1, with unresolved D. The CDR3 loop spans 11 amino acids. Trimming stripped 2 bases from V and 10 bases from J, with 6 bases between. CDR1 and CDR2 (germline): MDHEN, SYDVKM. The CDR3 DNA reads as TGTGCCAGCAGTTTAAGGTGGGAGCAGTTCTTC. Its translation: CASSLRWEQFF. Drawing the rest from reference TRBV28 and TRBJ2-1, the complete variable domain is DVKVTQSSRYLVKRTGEKVFLECVQDMDHENMFWYRQDPGLGLRLIYFSYDVKMKEKGDIPEGYSVSREKKERFSLILESASTNQTSMYLCASSLRWEQFFGPGTRLTVL.

The rearrangement links TRBV23-1 to TRBJ2-1; 7 bases line up with TRBD1. TRBV23-1 is an open reading frame, and its role is uncertain. V dropped 5 bases and J dropped 0; count of bases not matched to a gene: 22. This CDR3 has 21 amino acids. CDR3 coding DNA: TGCGCCAGCAGTGTCGACAGGGCTCTGCGTTCGATTGGCAACTCCTACAATGAGCAGTTCTTC. Translating gives CASSVDRALRSIGNSYNEQFF.

The rearrangement joins TRBV6-1 to TRBJ2-1, with a weak D call TRBD2 (7 bases). V was pared by 1 base and J by 7 bases, with 11 bases between. The CDR3 extends over 14 amino acids. Per the germline V gene, CDR1 is MNHNS and CDR2 is SASEGT. The CDR3 bases are TGTGCCAGCAGTGAAGTGGGGGGGCCAAATGAGCAGTTCTTC. This translates into CASSEVGGPNEQFF.

The V gene is TRBV6-6, the J gene TRBJ2-3, with D maybe TRBD2 (5 bases). The V gene lost 4 bases and the J gene lost 0 bases, with 8 bases spanning the gap. This CDR3 comprises 14 residues. Germline V CDR1 and CDR2: MNHNY, SVGAGI (reference sequence). CDR3 sequence (DNA): TGTGCCAGCAGTTCGGGATTTAGCACAGATACGCAGTATTTT. Amino acids: CASSSGFSTDTQYF.

The V gene is TRBV25-1, the J gene TRBJ2-4; D remains unclear. The J call may be in error: the DNA end matches TRBJ2-7 better. Per the germline V gene, CDR1 is MGHDK and CDR2 is SYGVNS. The CDR3 loop spans 14 amino acids. CDR3 in DNA: TGTGCCAGCAGTCCAAGGGCCTCTTCCTACGAGCAGTACTTC. Its protein is CASSPRASSYEQYF.

The chain is built from TRBV6-2 or TRBV6-3 and TRBJ2-7, with a possible D match to TRBD2 (5 bases). V was cut by 8 bases and J by 6 bases, with 23 bases left in between. Germline-derived CDR1 and CDR2 are MNHEY and SVGEGT. This CDR3 comprises 15 residues. The CDR3 DNA reads as TGTGCCAGCGGAGGAGACGGTGCCATTGGGCTCGAGCAGTACTTC. Protein product: CASGGDGAIGLEQYF.

This clonotype was counted once. This chain uses TRBV25-1 with TRBJ2-7; possibly TRBD2 for D (6 bases). TRBJ2-5 matches the DNA end more closely, so the J call is doubtful. The germline V gene has CDR1 MGHDK and CDR2 SYGVNS. The CDR3 totals 19 residues. The CDR3 loop reads CASSEPIRRGGHPRETQYF. CDR3 in DNA: TGTGCCAGCAGTGAGCCGATCCGGAGGGGTGGGCACCCAAGAGAGACCCAGTACTTC.

As to this clonotype: One end of the junction varies from germline; a read error may be responsible. This chain connects TRBV30 to TRBJ2-4; D is undetermined. The DNA end favors TRBJ2-7, so the J call may be wrong. The germline CDR1 and CDR2 sequences are GTSNPN and SVGIG (reference sequence). The CDR3 spans 14 residues. The DNA for the CDR3 is TGTGCCTGGAAGATGCCGCTGGTCTCCCACGAGCAGTACTTC. Translation gives CAWKMPLVSHEQYF.

A few counts support this clonotype. The chain carries TRBV5-1 and TRBJ2-7, with a tentative D call TRBD1 (6 bases). The ends were cut back, 0 bases at V and 4 bases at J, with 14 bases in the middle. Germline-derived CDR1 and CDR2 are SGHRS and YFSETQ. The CDR3 has 15 residues. CDR3 DNA: TGCGCCAGCAGCTTGGTCTACAGGGACGAGTACGAGCAGTACTTC. Its translation: CASSLVYRDEYEQYF.

There are a few counts of this clonotype. The chain joins TRBV4-3 to TRBJ2-3; D remains ambiguous. The CDR3 is 16 amino acids. Germline CDR1 LGHNA, CDR2 YSLEER. V lost 0 bases and J 3 bases, leaving 13 bases between the germline ends. CDR3 nucleotides: TGCGCCAGCAGCCAAGAGGTTGTTCAGGTTACAGATACGCAGTATTTT. Its protein is CASSQEVVQVTDTQYF.

The chain links TRBV7-2 to TRBJ2-3, with 11 bases fitting TRBD1. V was clipped by 5 bases and J by 5 bases; unmatched bases: 6. Looked up from germline, CDR1 is SGHTA and CDR2 is FQGNSA. This CDR3 contains 15 residues. The chain's CDR3 is CASSVGQGARDTQYF. For the CDR3, the DNA is TGTGCCAGCAGCGTCGGACAGGGGGCTAGAGATACGCAGTATTTT.